Each of the 21 T cell receptor beta chains below was sequenced from the same sample in a study of cytomegalovirus exposure and HLA in healthy donors. It was with 60 Vbeta and 13 Jbeta primers that the PCR ran. TCRdb keeps only in-frame clones here, not all; method: immunoSEQ multiplex PCR. The sample lists 60,000 to 80,000 clones; 60% to 80% were seen once. Input material: PBMCs. These receptors all stem from a man younger than 40 in good health and CMV-seronegative.

The chain has TRBV7-2 and TRBJ2-5; D call uncertain. The germline V and J ends were trimmed by 1 base and 1 base, with 7 bases remaining between them. This CDR3 has 14 residues. Germline V gene data show CDR1 as SGHTA and CDR2 as FQGNSA. Here the CDR3 reads CASSLVASQETQYF. CDR3 DNA sequence: TGTGCCAGCAGCTTAGTAGCTAGCCAAGAGACCCAGTACTTC.

The rearrangement links TRBV4-1 to TRBJ2-5; 8 bases match TRBD2. The CDR3 is made up of 15 amino acids. J gave up 2 bases and V 5 bases, and 7 bases lay outside the gene matches. Germline CDR1 reads MGHRA; CDR2 reads YSYEKL. The CDR3 spells CASSEPGLGQETQYF. The CDR3 DNA reads TGCGCCAGCAGCGAACCGGGACTAGGGCAAGAGACCCAGTACTTC.

The chain employs TRBV7-7 and TRBJ2-3; 11 bases align to TRBD1. Trimming at V came to 1 base and at J to 6 bases, leaving 3 bases not matched to a gene. This CDR3 is built from 15 residues. Germline V gene sequence: CDR1 SSHAT, CDR2 FNYEAQ (reference sequence). The CDR3 nucleotides are TGTGCCAGCAGCTTAGGGACAGGGGGCGGGGATACGCAGTATTTT. Protein sequence: CASSLGTGGGDTQYF.

The J gene is TRBJ2-3, the V gene TRBV7-2; weak D call: TRBD1 (5 bases). The germline V gene encodes CDR1 SGHTA and CDR2 FQGNSA. There are 16 residues in the CDR3. Trimming removed 5 bases from V and 5 bases from J, with 20 bases in between. CDR3 residues: CASSHGRGGEKDTQYF. Here the CDR3 DNA reads TGTGCCAGCAGCCACGGTAGGGGCGGCGAGAAAGATACGCAGTATTTT.

This clone has just a few counts. This rearrangement joins TRBV28 to TRBJ1-6, with D possibly TRBD1 on 6 matching bases. Germline V gives CDR1 MDHEN, CDR2 SYDVKM. V shed 5 bases and J shed 10 bases, with 15 bases lying between them. The CDR3 is 14 residues long. The CDR3 DNA is TGTGCCAGCAGTCCGGGAGGGGGTAGATCACCCCTCCACTTT. Its translation: CASSPGGGRSPLHF.

This clone came up a few times. V is TRBV7-8 and J is TRBJ1-2, with a tentative D call TRBD1 (6 bases). The CDR3 spans 14 residues. CDR1 and CDR2 from the germline V gene are SGHVS and FQNEAQ. V was cut by 4 bases and J by 6 bases, with 15 bases left in between. The DNA of the CDR3 is TGTGCCAGCAGCTCGGGACATCTCCCTGATGGCTACACCTTC. Its protein product is CASSSGHLPDGYTF. Drawing the rest from reference TRBV7-8 and TRBJ1-2, the complete variable domain is GAGVSQSPRYKVAKRGQDVALRCDPISGHVSLFWYQQALGQGPEFLTYFQNEAQLDKSGLPSDRFFAERPEGSVSTLKIQRTQQEDSAVYLCASSSGHLPDGYTFGSGTRLTVV.

The genes are TRBV6-4 and TRBJ1-6; D is undetermined. The germline V and J ends were trimmed by 0 bases and 6 bases, with 9 bases remaining between them. Per germline, CDR1 MRHNA and CDR2 SNTAGT. The CDR3 sequence is 15 residues long. CDR3 residues: CASSDSRAGNSPLHF. CDR3 nucleotides: TGTGCCAGCAGTGACTCTAGAGCCGGTAATTCACCCCTCCACTTT.

The V call is TRBV19, the J call TRBJ2-7; D might be TRBD1 (5 bases). The CDR3 totals 14 residues. Germline values: CDR1 LNHDA, CDR2 SQIVND (reference sequence). Trimming removed 3 bases from V and 2 bases from J, with 11 bases in between. The CDR3 DNA sequence: TGTGCCAGTAGTATTAGGCCAGGGACCTACGAGCAGTACTTC. Translating it yields CASSIRPGTYEQYF.

A few counts support this clone. V is TRBV29-1 and J is TRBJ2-7; D might be TRBD2 (5 bases). The CDR3 sequence is 15 residues long. The V end was cut by 2 bases, the J end by 2 bases, with 16 bases between. Germline CDR1 is SQVTM and CDR2 is ANQGSEA. The CDR3 spells CSVEFGRTGAYEQYF. The CDR3 bases are TGCAGCGTTGAATTTGGTAGAACCGGGGCCTACGAGCAGTACTTC.

This clone has just one count. The chain is built from TRBV2 and TRBJ2-1; 15 nucleotides match TRBD2. The germline V gene has CDR1 SNHLY and CDR2 FYNNEI. The CDR3 is made up of 19 amino acids. J was trimmed by 7 bases and V by 3 bases; bases with no gene match: 13. The CDR3 nucleotides read TGTGCCAGCAGTGACCGGACTAGCGGGGGGGCTAGTGGTTGGAATGAGCAGTTCTTC. Protein: CASSDRTSGGASGWNEQFF.

This clone was observed a handful of times. V gene TRBV10-2 combines with J gene TRBJ2-1, with 9 bases aligning to TRBD1. Germline lookup yields CDR1 WSHSY and CDR2 SAAADI. After removal of 8 bases from V and 7 bases from J, the junction contained 6 bases not matched to a gene. The CDR3 spans 13 residues. CDR3 sequence reads: CASRDREWNEQFF. CDR3 DNA: TGCGCCAGCCGGGACAGGGAGTGGAATGAGCAGTTCTTC.

This clone was found a few times. J is TRBJ2-1 and V is TRBV7-2, with TRBD2 matching 11 bases. V lost 1 base, J lost 9 bases, and 11 bases stayed unmatched. Germline-derived CDR1 and CDR2 are SGHTA and FQGNSA. The CDR3 has 17 residues. CDR3 sequence (DNA): TGTGCCAGCAGCTTAGGAGCCTTAGCGGGGGGGCAGGGTGAGCAGTTCTTC. Its translation is CASSLGALAGGQGEQFF.

This chain connects TRBV5-1 to TRBJ2-1, with D perhaps TRBD1 (5 bases). Trimming cost V 2 bases and J 6 bases, with 12 bases left between them. This CDR3 has 14 residues. Per germline, CDR1 SGHRS and CDR2 YFSETQ. The CDR3 bases are TGCGCCAGCAGCTTCCAGGGATCCGGCAATGAGCAGTTCTTC. Its translation is CASSFQGSGNEQFF.

This clone occurred a few times. The rearrangement uses TRBV5-1 and TRBJ2-5, with D maybe TRBD2 (6 bases). V was shortened by 0 bases and J by 2 bases, with 14 bases between the two germline ends. The CDR3 sequence is 16 residues long. Germline V gene sequence: CDR1 SGHRS, CDR2 YFSETQ. The CDR3 loop is CASSLGGGGGQETQYF. DNA of the CDR3: TGCGCCAGCAGCTTGGGAGGCGGTGGGGGGCAAGAGACCCAGTACTTC. The full variable domain, with the rest looked up from reference TRBV5-1 and TRBJ2-5, is KAGVTQTPRYLIKTRGQQVTLSCSPISGHRSVSWYQQTPGQGLQFLFEYFSETQRNKGNFPGRFSGRQFSNSRSEMNVSTLELGDSALYLCASSLGGGGGQETQYFGPGTRLLVL.

This clone came up a few times. The chain combines TRBV20-1 with TRBJ1-2; 8 nucleotides align to TRBD1. Germline V gene data show CDR1 as DFQATT and CDR2 as SNEGSKA (reference sequence). Trimming took 5 bases from V and 5 from J; bases not matched to a gene: 1. The CDR3 contains 11 residues. CDR3 protein: CSARTGYGYTF. Written as DNA, the CDR3 is TGCAGTGCTCGGACAGGGTATGGCTACACCTTC.

This clone was detected only a few times. The rearrangement uses TRBV19 and TRBJ1-1, with D possibly matching TRBD1 (5 bases). Germline V gives CDR1 LNHDA, CDR2 SQIVND (reference sequence). The CDR3 covers 14 residues. V was trimmed by 5 bases and J by 0 bases, leaving 10 bases between them. The CDR3, as DNA: TGTGCCAGTAGTTTGCTACAGGTGAACACTGAAGCTTTCTTT. Translated, it gives CASSLLQVNTEAFF. The whole variable domain, filled in from reference TRBV19 and TRBJ1-1, reads DGGITQSPKYLFRKEGQNVTLSCEQNLNHDAMYWYRQDPGQGLRLIYYSQIVNDFQKGDIAEGYSVSREKKESFPLTVTSAQKNPTAFYLCASSLLQVNTEAFFGQGTRLTVV.

The rearrangement uses TRBV7-8 and TRBJ2-2, with 7 nucleotides matching TRBD2. CDR3 length: 16 amino acids. Trimming removed 0 bases from V and 7 bases from J; junction bases left unmatched: 8. Germline loops: CDR1 SGHVS, CDR2 FQNEAQ. The CDR3 loop is CASSLARWGGDGELFF. The DNA of the CDR3 is TGTGCCAGCAGCTTAGCTAGGTGGGGGGGAGACGGGGAGCTGTTTTTT.

CDR3 protein: CASSSTGGPVETQYF. In nucleotides, the CDR3 is TGTGCCAGCAGCTCGACGGGGGGGCCGGTTGAGACCCAGTACTTC. The chain carries TRBV11-3 and TRBJ2-5, with 8 bases aligning to TRBD2. Germline CDR1 SGHNT, CDR2 YENEEA. Trimming took 4 bases from V and 5 from J; bases not matched to a gene: 9. CDR3 length equals 15 residues.

The chain employs TRBV6-5 and TRBJ1-2; 8 positions agree with TRBD1. This CDR3 has 13 amino acids. The trim removed 2 bases at V and 12 bases at J, leaving 8 bases unmatched. CDR1 MNHEY and CDR2 SVGAGI come from the germline V gene. CDR3 region: CASSYLFDRGDTF. Here the CDR3 DNA reads TGTGCCAGCAGTTACCTCTTTGACAGGGGCGACACCTTC.

For the CDR3, the DNA is TGTGCCAGCAGAACGAGCGCGGGGTACGAGCATGGTGGCTACACCTTC. Protein sequence: CASRTSAGYEHGGYTF. J is TRBJ1-2 and V is TRBV7-9; D not certain. CDR3 size: 16 residues. The germline CDR1 and CDR2 sequences are SEHNR and FQNEAQ (reference sequence). Trimming cost V 6 bases and J 7 bases, with 24 bases left between them.

The chain's CDR3 is CASSPDLLPGTQYF. CDR3 nucleotides: TGTGCCAGCAGCCCTGACCTACTCCCAGGGACCCAGTACTTC. This chain links TRBV7-7 with TRBJ2-5, with no clear D. Between the trimmed V and J ends, which lost 5 bases and 7 bases, there was a span of 17 bases. Germline-derived CDR1 and CDR2 are SSHAT and FNYEAQ (reference sequence). The CDR3 extends over 14 amino acids.